Presented here are 30 T cell receptor beta chains from one specimen sequenced in a study of cytomegalovirus exposure and HLA in healthy donors. Both 60 Vbeta primers and 13 Jbeta primers went into the PCR. Only in-frame clones appear in the TCRdb table, and some are missing; sequencing was by immunoSEQ multiplex PCR. The sample lists 50,000 or so clones; approximately 71% were seen once. The sequenced sample was PBMCs. The receptors originated from a man in his forties in good health and CMV-seropositive.

This chain connects TRBV5-1 to TRBJ2-1; 7 positions agree with TRBD2. Germline V gene sequence: CDR1 SGHRS, CDR2 YFSETQ. V was clipped by 0 bases and J by 8 bases; unmatched bases: 8. The CDR3 consists of 15 residues. The CDR3 DNA sequence: TGCGCCAGCAGCTTGGCCAGCGGGGAGGGCGATGAGCAGTTCTTC. Translated, it gives CASSLASGEGDEQFF.

The V and J genes are TRBV30 and TRBJ1-6; D is unresolved. V dropped 5 bases and J dropped 10 bases, with 15 bases sitting between them. This CDR3 has 13 amino acids. The germline CDR1 and CDR2 sequences are GTSNPN and SVGIG (reference sequence). The chain's CDR3 is CAWDRGVNSPLHF. The CDR3 DNA reads as TGTGCCTGGGACCGCGGGGTTAACTCACCCCTCCACTTT.

The genes are TRBV7-9 and TRBJ2-1; 11 nucleotides line up with TRBD2. Germline V gives CDR1 SEHNR, CDR2 FQNEAQ (reference sequence). V lost 8 bases and J lost 6; bases outside the gene matches: 6. The CDR3 contains 14 residues. The CDR3 protein is CASGPGTSGNEQFF. Written as DNA, the CDR3 is TGTGCCAGCGGGCCTGGGACTAGCGGCAATGAGCAGTTCTTC.

The J gene is TRBJ2-7, the V gene TRBV6-1; TRBD1 matches 7 bases. This CDR3 has 14 residues. Germline CDR1 and CDR2: MNHNS and SASEGT. The junction had 8 bases not matched to a gene; V was cut back by 8 bases and J by 1 base. The DNA for the CDR3 is TGTGCCAGCGGCATAAGACAGGGATCCTACGAGCAGTACTTC. Translation: CASGIRQGSYEQYF.

This chain connects TRBV4-2 to TRBJ2-5; 10 bases match TRBD2. CDR3 length: 17 residues. The germline V gene encodes CDR1 LGHNA and CDR2 YNFKEQ. With V trimmed by 1 base and J by 0 bases, 5 bases remained unmatched. The CDR3 is CASSQGGSGGYQETQYF. In nucleotides, the CDR3 is TGTGCCAGCAGCCAAGGGGGTAGCGGGGGGTACCAAGAGACCCAGTACTTC.

The gene calls are TRBV7-2 and TRBJ2-3, with a possible D match to TRBD2 (6 bases). This CDR3 is built from 14 residues. Trimming cost V 5 bases and J 5 bases, with 14 bases left between them. CDR1 is SGHTA and CDR2 is FQGNSA in the germline V gene. CDR3 DNA: TGTGCCAGCAGCCAGCTGCGGGGCGGAGATACGCAGTATTTT. This encodes CASSQLRGGDTQYF.

The chain links TRBV4-2 to TRBJ2-1; TRBD2 matches at 9 bases. Germline CDR1 reads LGHNA; CDR2 reads YNFKEQ. CDR3 length: 16 amino acids. V gave up 1 base and J gave up 4 bases; unmatched junction bases: 5. The CDR3 sequence is CASSQGGGGAYNEQFF. The CDR3 DNA sequence: TGTGCCAGCAGCCAAGGAGGCGGGGGGGCATACAATGAGCAGTTCTTC.

The genes are TRBV6-1 and TRBJ1-1, with D uncertain. Trimming removed 1 base at V and 2 bases at J, with 14 bases between. In germline, CDR1 is MNHNS, CDR2 SASEGT. The CDR3 totals 16 residues. CDR3 bases: TGTGCCAGCAGTGAAGGAAGGCTAGAGGGCAACACTGAAGCTTTCTTT. Translated, it gives CASSEGRLEGNTEAFF.

This chain's CDR3 is CASSLTTDSGYTF. The CDR3 region has the DNA TGTGCCAGCAGCTTGACGACAGATTCAGGCTACACCTTC. The chain employs TRBV11-2 and TRBJ1-2; tentatively, D is TRBD1 (5 bases). This CDR3 is built from 13 residues. Germline V gene sequence: CDR1 SGHAT, CDR2 FQNNGV. The V end lost 3 bases, the J end lost 8 bases, and 13 bases lay between the germline ends.

CDR3 loop: CASSRRDRVFGYTF. CDR3 coding DNA: TGTGCCAGCAGCCGCCGGGACAGGGTCTTCGGCTACACCTTC. The rearrangement uses TRBV5-6 and TRBJ1-2; 9 bases agree with TRBD1. This CDR3 spans 14 amino acids. In germline, CDR1 is SGHDT, CDR2 YYEEEE. Trimming took 4 bases from V and 8 from J; bases not matched to a gene: 9.

This chain's CDR3 is CASSFSGFSYNEQFF. The CDR3 DNA sequence: TGTGCCAGCAGTTTCAGCGGCTTCTCCTACAATGAGCAGTTCTTC. This chain links TRBV6-5 with TRBJ2-1; tentative D call: TRBD2 (5 bases). The CDR3 covers 15 residues. Per the germline V gene, CDR1 is MNHEY and CDR2 is SVGAGI. The V and J ends lost 4 bases and 0 bases respectively, with 10 bases between them.

The V gene is TRBV7-2, the J gene TRBJ2-3, with TRBD2 identical over 14 bases. CDR3 length: 14 residues. V lost 4 bases, J lost 10 bases, and 4 bases stayed unmatched. The germline V gene has CDR1 SGHTA and CDR2 FQGNSA. The CDR3 nucleotides are TGTGCCAGCAGCTCGGGACTAGCGGGGGTCTCGCAGTATTTT. Translated, it gives CASSSGLAGVSQYF.

This clone was observed a few times. Distinct nucleotide sequences in the sample also encode this CDR3. CDR3 nucleotide sequence: TGTGCCAGCAGTTACTCGAGGGGACTCAATCAGCCCCAGCATTTT. Protein: CASSYSRGLNQPQHF. The rearrangement links TRBV6-5 to TRBJ1-5, with D perhaps matching TRBD1 (5 bases). Trimming stripped 0 bases from V and 3 bases from J, with 9 bases between. The CDR3 length is 15 residues. The germline gives CDR1 MNHEY, CDR2 SVGAGI.

The chain couples TRBV6-1 to TRBJ1-1, with 7 bases that match TRBD1. Germline CDR1 and CDR2: MNHNS and SASEGT. The CDR3 covers 14 residues. The trim removed 8 bases at V and 4 bases at J, leaving 10 bases unmatched. CDR3 bases: TGTGCCAGCGTAGACAGGGCCGGGGCCACTGAAGCTTTCTTT. The encoded protein is CASVDRAGATEAFF.

The chain employs TRBV18 and TRBJ1-4; no clear D gene. This CDR3 spans 13 amino acids. Between the trimmed V and J ends, which lost 4 bases and 8 bases, there was a span of 11 bases. Germline V gene sequence: CDR1 KGHSH, CDR2 LQKENI. The CDR3 region has the DNA TGTGCCAGCTCACGAGGGCAAGAGGAAAAACTGTTTTTT. Protein product: CASSRGQEEKLFF.

The chain uses TRBV7-2 and TRBJ2-7; possible D gene TRBD2, 6 bases. With 1 base removed from V and 0 bases from J, the gap between germline ends came to 13 bases. The CDR3 covers 16 residues. Germline V lookup: CDR1 SGHTA, CDR2 FQGNSA. The CDR3 is CASSLVSGGNSYEQYF. The CDR3 bases are TGTGCCAGCAGCTTAGTATCGGGCGGGAACTCCTACGAGCAGTACTTC.

The chain is built from TRBV5-1 and TRBJ1-2; the D gene is possibly TRBD1 (5 bases). V was pared by 5 bases and J by 7 bases, with 18 bases between. This CDR3 has 14 residues. Germline values: CDR1 SGHRS, CDR2 YFSETQ. The CDR3 sequence: CASRSGGQGSGYTF. In DNA form, the CDR3 reads TGCGCCAGCAGAAGTGGTGGGCAGGGAAGTGGCTACACCTTC.

V is TRBV6-5 and J is TRBJ1-2; the D gene is possibly TRBD1 (6 bases). The CDR3 consists of 15 residues. Between the trimmed V and J ends, which lost 2 bases and 8 bases, there was a span of 18 bases. Germline-derived CDR1 and CDR2 are MNHEY and SVGAGI. The CDR3 bases are TGTGCCAGCAGTTACAGCAGGGGTAAAAGGGACGGCTACACCTTC. Amino acid sequence: CASSYSRGKRDGYTF.

The chain uses TRBV19 and TRBJ2-7; D might be TRBD1 (7 bases). The germline V gene has CDR1 LNHDA and CDR2 SQIVND (reference sequence). This CDR3 region has 14 residues. Trimming left V 2 bases short and J 6 bases short, with 14 bases between. For the CDR3, the DNA is TGTGCCAGTAGTATATTTCCAGGGGGGAGCGAGCAGTACTTC. Protein sequence: CASSIFPGGSEQYF.

V gene TRBV30 combines with J gene TRBJ1-6; no clear D. Per germline, CDR1 GTSNPN and CDR2 SVGIG (reference sequence). CDR3 length equals 12 residues. Trimming cost V 2 bases and J 7 bases, with 6 bases left between them. Written as DNA, the CDR3 is TGTGCCTGGAGTTTGCGAAATTCACCCCTCCACTTT. Translating gives CAWSLRNSPLHF. The full variable domain, completed using reference TRBV30 and TRBJ1-6, is SQTIHQWPATLVQPVGSPLSLECTVEGTSNPNLYWYRQAAGRGLQLLFYSVGIGQISSEVPQNLSASRPQDRQFILSSKKLLLSDSGFYLCAWSLRNSPLHFGNGTRLTVT.

To note about this clone: The junction departs from the called germline gene at one end, perhaps through a read error. V usage is TRBV6-5 and J usage is TRBJ2-5; TRBD2 might be the D (6 bases). Germline V gene sequence: CDR1 MNHEY, CDR2 SVGAGI. The CDR3 totals 14 residues. For the CDR3, the DNA is TGTGTCAGCAGTACTGGGGGGACGGTCAAGACCCAGTACTTC. Encoded protein: CVSSTGGTVKTQYF.

The chain has TRBV11-2 and TRBJ1-4; 8 bases agree with TRBD1. CDR3 length equals 16 residues. After removal of 5 bases from V and 8 bases from J, the junction contained 13 bases not matched to a gene. CDR1 is SGHAT and CDR2 is FQNNGV in the germline V gene. As DNA, the CDR3 is TGTGCCAGCAGCAGAGGAGACAGGGGACGAGGAGAAAAACTGTTTTTT. Protein sequence: CASSRGDRGRGEKLFF.

This rearrangement joins TRBV5-1 to TRBJ2-7, with D tentatively TRBD1 (5 bases). Trimming left V 0 bases short and J 0 bases short, with 10 bases between. The CDR3 is 15 amino acids. Germline V gene lookup returns CDR1 SGHRS and CDR2 YFSETQ. In nucleotides, the CDR3 is TGCGCCAGCAGCTTGGGACAGAGCAACTCCTACGAGCAGTACTTC. Translating it yields CASSLGQSNSYEQYF.

This clone was detected a few times. This chain joins TRBV9 and TRBJ1-6; TRBD1 is a possible D gene (5 bases). The CDR3 loop spans 15 amino acids. Germline CDR1 reads SGDLS; CDR2 reads YYNGEE. Trimming left V 4 bases short and J 6 bases short, with 14 bases between. This chain's CDR3 is CASSTQGPANSPLHF. The CDR3 region has the DNA TGTGCCAGCAGCACCCAGGGTCCCGCTAATTCACCCCTCCACTTT.

The V call is TRBV6-1, the J call TRBJ1-1, with D maybe TRBD1 (6 bases). Per germline, CDR1 MNHNS and CDR2 SASEGT. Deletions cut 3 bases from V and 0 bases from J, with 20 bases between. This CDR3 is 18 amino acids long. The CDR3 loop reads CASSEAAGAFRMNTEAFF. As DNA, the CDR3 is TGTGCCAGCAGTGAGGCGGCAGGGGCATTTAGGATGAACACTGAAGCTTTCTTT.

This clone was observed a single time. V usage is TRBV9 and J usage is TRBJ1-6; 7 bases match TRBD1. V was clipped by 3 bases and J by 5 bases; unmatched bases: 5. The CDR3 extends over 15 amino acids. Germline-derived CDR1 and CDR2 are SGDLS and YYNGEE. In DNA form, the CDR3 reads TGTGCCAGCAGCGCCGACAGGGCGAATAATTCACCCCTCCACTTT. Its protein is CASSADRANNSPLHF.

CDR3 loop: CASSITGQGRYQPQHF. The CDR3 DNA follows: TGTGCCAGTAGTATCACAGGACAGGGACGATATCAGCCCCAGCATTTT. The J gene is TRBJ1-5, the V gene TRBV19; 8 bases are a match to TRBD1. CDR1 and CDR2 from the germline V gene are LNHDA and SQIVND (reference sequence). The J segment lost 5 bases and the V segment lost 3 bases, leaving 9 bases of the junction unmatched. This CDR3 is 16 amino acids long. The whole variable domain, filled in from reference TRBV19 and TRBJ1-5, reads DGGITQSPKYLFRKEGQNVTLSCEQNLNHDAMYWYRQDPGQGLRLIYYSQIVNDFQKGDIAEGYSVSREKKESFPLTVTSAQKNPTAFYLCASSITGQGRYQPQHFGDGTRLSIL.

The chain carries TRBV29-1 and TRBJ2-7; 10 bases fit TRBD2. V was clipped by 0 bases and J by 2 bases; unmatched bases: 10. The CDR3 loop spans 17 amino acids. In germline, CDR1 is SQVTM, CDR2 ANQGSEA. The CDR3 DNA follows: TGCAGCGTTGAAGATCAGGCTAGCGGGGGACCTACCTACGAGCAGTACTTC. Translating it yields CSVEDQASGGPTYEQYF.

This clone showed up just a few times. The rearrangement joins TRBV19 to TRBJ2-1; 9 nucleotides match TRBD2. CDR1 LNHDA and CDR2 SQIVND come from the germline V gene (reference sequence). The CDR3 has 16 amino acids. After removal of 7 bases from V and 1 base from J, the junction contained 8 bases not matched to a gene. CDR3 nucleotides: TGTGCCAGTAAACCCCGTCTAGCGGGGTCCTACAATGAGCAGTTCTTC. It is translated as CASKPRLAGSYNEQFF.

This clone was observed once. The V and J genes are TRBV5-4 and TRBJ2-1, with TRBD2 matching over 9 bases. This CDR3 has 15 residues. V lost 2 bases and J lost 7; bases outside the gene matches: 7. Germline V CDR1 and CDR2: SGHNT, YYREEE (reference sequence). The CDR3 DNA is TGTGCCAGCAGCTTCGGGCGGGGGGGTCCAAATGAGCAGTTCTTC. As protein: CASSFGRGGPNEQFF.